A selection of T cell receptor beta chains follows, all from one sample in a study of T cell responses to AZD1222 COVID-19 vaccine. Assay used: immunoSEQ multiplex PCR; TCRdb lists only in-frame clones, some missing. The sample comprises 65,000 to 90,000 clones, roughly nine tenths of which are singletons, and approximately 7% rests with the top ten. This specimen consisted of peripheral blood, obtained on day 0 of AZD1222 vaccination. The source of these receptors is an adult in good health. Each CDR3 is given with its conserved first and last residue. The order of the fields is clone size, V gene, D gene, J gene, CDR3 DNA, CDR3 protein. A D gene is named only where the DNA matches it firmly. Expanded clones are given a class, and other clones once, few, many or no size at all.

.	TRBV9	.	TRBJ1-4	TGTGCCAGCAGCGTAAGTTTACAGGACAATGAAAAACTGTTTTTT	CASSVSLQDNEKLFF
.	TRBV7-2	.	TRBJ2-7	TGTGCCAGCAGCTCTTTCCTAGGGTACGAGCAGTACTTC	CASSSFLGYEQYF
.	TRBV5-8	TRBD1	TRBJ1-5	TGTGCCAGCAGCTTGGCCTTACAGGGGGGCAATCAGCCCCAGCATTTT	CASSLALQGGNQPQHF
.	TRBV2	TRBD1	TRBJ2-4	TGTGCCAGCAGTGACGGGACAGGGAGATCCAAAAACATTCAGTACTTC	CASSDGTGRSKNIQYF
once	TRBV3-1/TRBV3-2	TRBD1	TRBJ1-2	TGTGCCAGCAGCCAAGAAGGGGACAGGGGTGGCTACACCTTC	CASSQEGDRGGYTF
.	TRBV4-1	TRBD1	TRBJ2-7	TGCGCCAGCAGCCAAGAAGGCGGACAGGGGTACGAGCAGTACTTC	CASSQEGGQGYEQYF
.	TRBV7-9	.	TRBJ2-3	TGTGCCAGCAGCCTACAGGGAGATACGCAGTATTTT	CASSLQGDTQYF
.	TRBV19	.	TRBJ1-4	TGTGCCAGTACAACACCGTCAACTAATGAAAAACTGTTTTTT	CASTTPSTNEKLFF
.	TRBV19	.	TRBJ1-2	TGTGCCAGTATGGGTGGCGCGGGGATTCTAGCAGGGTTCTATGGCTACACCTTC	CASMGGAGILAGFYGYTF
.	TRBV6-6	TRBD2	TRBJ2-5	TGTGCCAGCAGCAATAGCGGGAGGGCTTGGGAGACCCAGTACTTC	CASSNSGRAWETQYF
.	TRBV19	.	TRBJ1-3	TGTGCCAGTGCAGACATCTCTGGAAACACCATATATTTT	CASADISGNTIYF
.	TRBV28	.	TRBJ2-2	TGTGCCAGCAGTTTATGGGGTACCGGGACACCGAACACCGGGGAGCTGTTTTTT	CASSLWGTGTPNTGELFF
once	TRBV6-1	TRBD1	TRBJ1-6	TGTGCCAGCAGTGAGGGCCACGGGACAGGGAATTCACCCCTCCACTTT	CASSEGHGTGNSPLHF
.	TRBV9	.	TRBJ2-3	TGTGCCAGCAGCGTAGTTACTTCCTTCGGCACAGATACGCAGTATTTT	CASSVVTSFGTDTQYF
.	TRBV3-1/TRBV3-2	TRBD2	TRBJ2-3	TGTGCCAGCAGCCCCCCGGCGGGAGGGAACACAGATACGCAGTATTTT	CASSPPAGGNTDTQYF
.	TRBV7-6	.	TRBJ1-4	TGTGCCAGCAGCTTAGGCTCTACAACTAATGAAAAACTGTTTTTT	CASSLGSTTNEKLFF
.	TRBV7-6	TRBD2	TRBJ2-3	TGTGCCAGCAGCTTAGGGGGTAGTAGCGGGACCCCGGATACGCAGTATTTT	CASSLGGSSGTPDTQYF
.	TRBV28	TRBD1	TRBJ1-2	TGTGCCAGCAGTTTATGGGGACAGGGGACCTGGAGGAATGGCTACACCTTC	CASSLWGQGTWRNGYTF
.	TRBV28	.	TRBJ1-5	TGTGCCAGCAGACCTAGGACGAGCTTGAGCAATCAGCCCCAGCATTTT	CASRPRTSLSNQPQHF
.	TRBV29-1	.	TRBJ2-3	TGCAGCGTCAAGACATTCACAGATACGCAGTATTTT	CSVKTFTDTQYF
.	TRBV6-5	TRBD1	TRBJ1-1	TGTGCCAGCATCGACAGGGCGAGCACTGAAGCTTTCTTT	CASIDRASTEAFF
.	TRBV27	.	TRBJ2-7	TGTGCCAGCAGTTCCATGAAAGGGGAGCAGTACTTC	CASSSMKGEQYF